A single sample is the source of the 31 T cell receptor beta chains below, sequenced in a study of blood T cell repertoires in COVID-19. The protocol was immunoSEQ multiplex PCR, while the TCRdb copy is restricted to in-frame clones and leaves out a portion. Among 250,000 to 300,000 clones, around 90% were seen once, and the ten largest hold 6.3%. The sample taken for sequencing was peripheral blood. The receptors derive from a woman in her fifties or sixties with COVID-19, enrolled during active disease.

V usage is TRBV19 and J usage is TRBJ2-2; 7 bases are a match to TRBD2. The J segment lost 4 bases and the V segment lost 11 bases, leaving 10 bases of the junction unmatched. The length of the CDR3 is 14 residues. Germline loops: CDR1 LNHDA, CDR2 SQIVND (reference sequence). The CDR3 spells CARPSSGITGELFF. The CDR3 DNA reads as TGTGCCCGCCCTTCTAGCGGAATCACCGGGGAGCTGTTTTTT.

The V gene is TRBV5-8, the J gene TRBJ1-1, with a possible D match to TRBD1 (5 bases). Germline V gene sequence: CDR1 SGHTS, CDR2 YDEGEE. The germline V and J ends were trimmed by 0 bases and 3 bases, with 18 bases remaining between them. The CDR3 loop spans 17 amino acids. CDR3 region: CASSLAFRIPGDTEAFF. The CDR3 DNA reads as TGTGCCAGCAGCTTGGCCTTTAGGATTCCGGGGGACACTGAAGCTTTCTTT.

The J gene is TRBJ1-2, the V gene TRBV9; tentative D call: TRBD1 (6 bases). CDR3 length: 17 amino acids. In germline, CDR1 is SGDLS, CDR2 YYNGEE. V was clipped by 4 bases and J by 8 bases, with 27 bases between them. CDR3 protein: CASSSGAGAPRGWGYTF. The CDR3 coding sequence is TGTGCCAGCAGCTCCGGGGCAGGGGCCCCTCGAGGCTGGGGCTACACCTTC.

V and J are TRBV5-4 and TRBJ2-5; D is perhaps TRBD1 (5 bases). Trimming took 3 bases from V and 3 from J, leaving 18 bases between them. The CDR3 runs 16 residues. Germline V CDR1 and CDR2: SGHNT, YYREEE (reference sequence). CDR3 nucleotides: TGTGCCAGCAGCTATGATAGTTTCAGGGTGGAAGAGACCCAGTACTTC. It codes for CASSYDSFRVEETQYF.

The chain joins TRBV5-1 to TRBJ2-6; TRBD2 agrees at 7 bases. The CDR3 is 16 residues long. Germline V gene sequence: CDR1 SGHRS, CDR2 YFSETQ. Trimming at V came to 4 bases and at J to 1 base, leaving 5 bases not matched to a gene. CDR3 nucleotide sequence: TGCGCCAGCAGCAGCCCGGGACTATCTGGGGCCAACGTCCTGACTTTC. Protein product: CASSSPGLSGANVLTF.

DNA for the CDR3: TGTGCCAGCAGTTTAACTTCCGGGACACCATCCGGCTACACCTTC. Its protein product is CASSLTSGTPSGYTF. This chain connects TRBV27 to TRBJ1-2; tentative D call: TRBD1 (6 bases). In germline, CDR1 is MNHEY, CDR2 SMNVEV (reference sequence). CDR3 length: 15 amino acids. V lost 2 bases to trimming and J lost 8 bases, with 18 bases between them.

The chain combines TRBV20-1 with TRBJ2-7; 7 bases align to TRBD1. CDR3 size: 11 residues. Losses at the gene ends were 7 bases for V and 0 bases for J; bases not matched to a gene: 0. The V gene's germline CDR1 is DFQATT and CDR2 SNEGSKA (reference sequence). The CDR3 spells CSGQGSYEQYF. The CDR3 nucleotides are TGCAGTGGACAGGGCTCCTACGAGCAGTACTTC.

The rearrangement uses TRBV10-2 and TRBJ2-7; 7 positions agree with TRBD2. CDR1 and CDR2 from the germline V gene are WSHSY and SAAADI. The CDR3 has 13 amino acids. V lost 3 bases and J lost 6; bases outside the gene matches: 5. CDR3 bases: TGCGCCAGCAGTGATTGGGAGGGTCGCGAGCAGTACTTC. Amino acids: CASSDWEGREQYF.

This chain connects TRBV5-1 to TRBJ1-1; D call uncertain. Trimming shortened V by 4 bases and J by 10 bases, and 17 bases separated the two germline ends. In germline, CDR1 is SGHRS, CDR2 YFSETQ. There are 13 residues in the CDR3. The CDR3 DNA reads TGCGCCAGCAGCCCCTACCCTGACGGGATAGCTTTCTTT. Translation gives CASSPYPDGIAFF.

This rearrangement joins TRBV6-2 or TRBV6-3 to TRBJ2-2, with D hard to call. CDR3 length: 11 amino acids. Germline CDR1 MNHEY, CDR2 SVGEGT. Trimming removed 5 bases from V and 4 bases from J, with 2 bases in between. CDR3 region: CASSLTGELFF. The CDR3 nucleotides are TGTGCCAGCAGTCTCACCGGGGAGCTGTTTTTT.

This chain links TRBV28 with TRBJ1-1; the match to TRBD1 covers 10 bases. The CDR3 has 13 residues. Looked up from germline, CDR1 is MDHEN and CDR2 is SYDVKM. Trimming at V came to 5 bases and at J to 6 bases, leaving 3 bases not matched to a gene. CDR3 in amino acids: CASSLTGGSEAFF. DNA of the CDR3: TGTGCCAGCAGTCTGACAGGGGGCTCTGAAGCTTTCTTT.

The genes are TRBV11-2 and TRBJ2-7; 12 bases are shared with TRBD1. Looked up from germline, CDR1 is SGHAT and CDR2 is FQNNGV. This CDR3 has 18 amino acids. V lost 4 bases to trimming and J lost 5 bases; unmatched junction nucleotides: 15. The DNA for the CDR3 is TGTGCCAGCAGCTGGGACAGGGGGCAACGCGGGCGGAACCACGAGCAGTACTTC. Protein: CASSWDRGQRGRNHEQYF.

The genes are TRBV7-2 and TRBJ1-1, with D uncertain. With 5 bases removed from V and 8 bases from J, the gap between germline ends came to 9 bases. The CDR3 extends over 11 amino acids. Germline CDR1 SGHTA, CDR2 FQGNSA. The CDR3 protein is CASSLFMEAFF. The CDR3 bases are TGTGCCAGCAGCCTGTTTATGGAAGCTTTCTTT.

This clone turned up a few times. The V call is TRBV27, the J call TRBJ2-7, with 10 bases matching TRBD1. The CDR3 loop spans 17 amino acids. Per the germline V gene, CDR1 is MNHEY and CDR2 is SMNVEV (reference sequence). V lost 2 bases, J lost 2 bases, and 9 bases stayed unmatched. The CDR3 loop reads CASSLGWGQGYTYEQYF. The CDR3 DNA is TGTGCCAGCAGTTTAGGGTGGGGACAGGGGTATACCTACGAGCAGTACTTC.

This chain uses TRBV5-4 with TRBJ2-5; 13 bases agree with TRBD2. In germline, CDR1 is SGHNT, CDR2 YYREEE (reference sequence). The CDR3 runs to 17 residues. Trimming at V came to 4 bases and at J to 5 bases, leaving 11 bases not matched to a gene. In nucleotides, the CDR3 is TGTGCCAGCAGCCCAGGGACTAGCGGGAATTTTGGGGAGACCCAGTACTTC. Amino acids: CASSPGTSGNFGETQYF.

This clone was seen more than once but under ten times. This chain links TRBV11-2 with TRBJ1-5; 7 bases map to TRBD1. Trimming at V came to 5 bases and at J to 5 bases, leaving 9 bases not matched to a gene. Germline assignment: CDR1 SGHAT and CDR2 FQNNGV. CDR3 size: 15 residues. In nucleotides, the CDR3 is TGTGCCAGCAGCGAGGGGGCGGGGACCCATCAGCCCCAGCATTTT. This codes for CASSEGAGTHQPQHF.

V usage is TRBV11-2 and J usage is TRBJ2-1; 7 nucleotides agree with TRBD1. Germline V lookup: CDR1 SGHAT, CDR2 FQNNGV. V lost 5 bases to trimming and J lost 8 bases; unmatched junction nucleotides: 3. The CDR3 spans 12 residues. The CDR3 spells CASSQGVDEQFF. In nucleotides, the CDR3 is TGTGCCAGCAGCCAGGGGGTGGATGAGCAGTTCTTC.

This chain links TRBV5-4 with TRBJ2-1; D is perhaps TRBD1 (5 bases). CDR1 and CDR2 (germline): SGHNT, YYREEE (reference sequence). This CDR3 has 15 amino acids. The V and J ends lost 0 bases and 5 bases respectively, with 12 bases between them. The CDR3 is CASSLEGAPNNEQFF. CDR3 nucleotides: TGTGCCAGCAGCTTGGAAGGGGCTCCCAACAATGAGCAGTTCTTC. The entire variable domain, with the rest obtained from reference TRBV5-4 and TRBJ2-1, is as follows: ETGVTQSPTHLIKTRGQQVTLRCSSQSGHNTVSWYQQALGQGPQFIFQYYREEENGRGNFPPRFSGLQFPNYSSELNVNALELDDSALYLCASSLEGAPNNEQFFGPGTRLTVL.

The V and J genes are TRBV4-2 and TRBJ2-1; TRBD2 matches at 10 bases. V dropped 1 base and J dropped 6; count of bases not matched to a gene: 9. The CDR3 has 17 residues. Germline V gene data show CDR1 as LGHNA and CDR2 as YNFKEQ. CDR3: CASSQAQQLAGANEQFF. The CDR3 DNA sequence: TGTGCCAGCAGCCAAGCACAGCAGCTAGCGGGAGCCAATGAGCAGTTCTTC.

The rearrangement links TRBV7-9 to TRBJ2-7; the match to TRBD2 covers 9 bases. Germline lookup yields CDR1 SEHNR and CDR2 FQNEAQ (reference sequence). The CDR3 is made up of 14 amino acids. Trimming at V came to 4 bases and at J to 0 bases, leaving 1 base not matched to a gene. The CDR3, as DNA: TGTGCCAGCAGCTCTAGCGGGATCTCCTACGAGCAGTACTTC. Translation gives CASSSSGISYEQYF.

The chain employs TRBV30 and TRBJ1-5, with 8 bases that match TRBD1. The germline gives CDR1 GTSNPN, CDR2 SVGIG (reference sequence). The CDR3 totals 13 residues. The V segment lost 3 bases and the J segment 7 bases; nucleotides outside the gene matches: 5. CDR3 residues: CAWSPQGDQPQHF. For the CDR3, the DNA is TGTGCCTGGAGCCCACAGGGGGACCAGCCCCAGCATTTT.

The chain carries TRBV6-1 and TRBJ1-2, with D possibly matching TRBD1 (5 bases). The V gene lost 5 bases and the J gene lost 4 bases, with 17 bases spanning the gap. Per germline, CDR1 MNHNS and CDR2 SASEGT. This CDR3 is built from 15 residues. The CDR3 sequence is CASSSTAQVSYGYTF. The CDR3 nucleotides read TGTGCCAGCAGTTCGACAGCCCAGGTCTCCTATGGCTACACCTTC.

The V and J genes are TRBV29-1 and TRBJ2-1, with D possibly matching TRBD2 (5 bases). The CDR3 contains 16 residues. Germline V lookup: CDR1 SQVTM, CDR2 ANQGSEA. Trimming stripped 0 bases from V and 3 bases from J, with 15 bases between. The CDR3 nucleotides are TGCAGCGTTGAAGATCTGGGAGAAACCTTCTACAATGAGCAGTTCTTC. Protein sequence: CSVEDLGETFYNEQFF.

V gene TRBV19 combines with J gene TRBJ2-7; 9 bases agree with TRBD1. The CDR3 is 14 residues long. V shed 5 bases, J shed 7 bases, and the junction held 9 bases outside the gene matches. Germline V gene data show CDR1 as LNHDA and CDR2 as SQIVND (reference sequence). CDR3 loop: CASSVGQGSSEQYF. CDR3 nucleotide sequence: TGTGCCAGTAGTGTGGGACAGGGAAGTAGTGAGCAGTACTTC.

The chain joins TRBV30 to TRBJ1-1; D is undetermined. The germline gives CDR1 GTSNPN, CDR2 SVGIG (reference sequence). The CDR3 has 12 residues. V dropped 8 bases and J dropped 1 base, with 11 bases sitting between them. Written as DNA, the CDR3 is TGTGCCAGGAAAAAAGCGAACACTGAAGCTTTCTTT. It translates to CARKKANTEAFF.

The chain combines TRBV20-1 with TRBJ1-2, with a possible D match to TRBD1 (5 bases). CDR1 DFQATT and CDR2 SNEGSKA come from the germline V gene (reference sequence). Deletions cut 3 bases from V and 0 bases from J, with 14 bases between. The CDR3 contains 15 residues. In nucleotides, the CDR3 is TGCAGTGCTAGTGGTCCAGGGCAGGCTAACTATGGCTACACCTTC. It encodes CSASGPGQANYGYTF.

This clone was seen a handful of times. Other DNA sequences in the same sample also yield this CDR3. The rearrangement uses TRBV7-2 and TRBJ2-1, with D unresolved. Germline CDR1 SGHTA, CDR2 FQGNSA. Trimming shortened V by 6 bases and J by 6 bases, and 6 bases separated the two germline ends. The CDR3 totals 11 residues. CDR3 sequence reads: CASSLLNEQFF. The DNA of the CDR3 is TGTGCCAGCAGTTTACTCAATGAGCAGTTCTTC. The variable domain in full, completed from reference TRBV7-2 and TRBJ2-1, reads GAGVSQSPSNKVTEKGKDVELRCDPISGHTALYWYRQSLGQGLEFLIYFQGNSAPDKSGLPSDRFSAERTGGSVSTLTIQRTQQEDSAVYLCASSLLNEQFFGPGTRLTVL.

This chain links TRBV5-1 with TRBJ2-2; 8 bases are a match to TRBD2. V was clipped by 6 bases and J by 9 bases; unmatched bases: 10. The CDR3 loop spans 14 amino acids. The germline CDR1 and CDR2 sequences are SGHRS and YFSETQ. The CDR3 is CASTNGGDTRELFF. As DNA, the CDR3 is TGCGCCAGCACCAACGGGGGGGATACCCGGGAGCTGTTTTTT.

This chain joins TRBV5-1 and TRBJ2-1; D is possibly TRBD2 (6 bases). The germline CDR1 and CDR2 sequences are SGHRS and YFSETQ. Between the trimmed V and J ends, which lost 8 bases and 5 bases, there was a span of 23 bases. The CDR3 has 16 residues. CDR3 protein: CASGRRASTSDNEQFF. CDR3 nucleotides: TGCGCCAGTGGAAGGAGGGCCTCGACTTCTGACAATGAGCAGTTCTTC.

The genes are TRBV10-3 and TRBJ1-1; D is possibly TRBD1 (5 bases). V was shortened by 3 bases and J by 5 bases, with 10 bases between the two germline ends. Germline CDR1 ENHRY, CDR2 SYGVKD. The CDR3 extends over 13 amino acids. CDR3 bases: TGTGCCATCAGTGACAGGGATGATACTGAAGCTTTCTTT. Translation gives CAISDRDDTEAFF.

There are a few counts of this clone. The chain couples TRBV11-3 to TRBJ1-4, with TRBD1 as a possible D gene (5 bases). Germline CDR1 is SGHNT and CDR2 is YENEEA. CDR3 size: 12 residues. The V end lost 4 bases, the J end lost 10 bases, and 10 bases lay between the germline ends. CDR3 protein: CASSYQGRKLFF. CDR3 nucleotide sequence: TGTGCCAGCAGCTACCAGGGCCGAAAACTGTTTTTT.